This T cell receptor beta chain was identified during a study of PD-1 blockade in classical Hodgkin lymphoma. Findings of the study overall: Newly diagnosed patients and complete responders had comparable diversity at baseline.

This CDR3 has 15 amino acids. V dropped 3 bases and J dropped 1 base, with 12 bases sitting between them. From germline, CDR1 is SGHVS and CDR2 FQNEAQ. This table comes from immunoSEQ multiplex PCR, and its TCRdb copy is limited to in-frame clones, with some not included. The sample lists around 30,000 clones, 55% to 75% occurring once. Of note for this clone: No antigen is known for it.

Each patient relapsed following autologous stem cell transplantation, and prior brentuximab vedotin exposure differed. Best responses were complete response, partial response or progressive disease. This sequence joins TRBV7-8 and TRBJ1-1; TRBD1 is a possible D gene (6 bases). The receptor comes from a human donor with classical Hodgkin lymphoma. The sequencing here drew on peripheral blood mononuclear cells (PBMCs), taken before the second cycle of nivolumab. Here the CDR3 reads CASSLGGQTNTEAFF. The CDR3 region has the DNA TGTGCCAGCAGCTTGGGAGGACAGACGAACACTGAAGCTTTCTTT.